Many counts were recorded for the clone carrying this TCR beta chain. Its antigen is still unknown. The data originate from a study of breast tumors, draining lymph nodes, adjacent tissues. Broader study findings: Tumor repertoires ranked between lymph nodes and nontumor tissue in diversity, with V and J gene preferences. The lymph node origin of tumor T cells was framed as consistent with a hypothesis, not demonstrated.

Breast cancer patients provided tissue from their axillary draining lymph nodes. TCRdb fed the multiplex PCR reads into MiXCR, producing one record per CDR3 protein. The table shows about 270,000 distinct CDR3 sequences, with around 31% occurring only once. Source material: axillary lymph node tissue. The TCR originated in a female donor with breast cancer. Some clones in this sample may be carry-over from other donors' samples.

The chain's CDR3 is CASSIPAGELFF. The DNA of the CDR3 is TGTGCCAGTAGTATCCCAGCCGGGGAGCTGTTTTTT. The chain is built from TRBV19 and TRBJ2-2; D unresolved. The CDR3 is 12 amino acids. V was cut by 3 bases and J by 6 bases, with 5 bases left in between. Per germline, CDR1 LNHDA and CDR2 SQIVND (reference sequence).